This T cell receptor (beta chain) was found in a study of blood T cell repertoires in COVID-19. V was clipped by 4 bases and J by 11 bases; unmatched bases: 6. The CDR3 sequence is 12 residues long. The germline V gene encodes CDR1 SNHLY and CDR2 FYNNEI. Assay used: immunoSEQ multiplex PCR; TCRdb lists only in-frame clones, some missing. The sample lists hundreds of thousands of clones, about four fifths occurring once. The V call is TRBV2, the J call TRBJ1-1; 8 nucleotides line up with TRBD1. Sequenced sample: peripheral blood. The receptor comes from a woman between 35 and 50 years old with active or convalescent COVID-19. The CDR3 coding sequence is TGTGCCAGCAGTGCAGGGACAGGAGGGGCTTTCTTT. This translates into CASSAGTGGAFF. Full variable domain (rest looked up from reference TRBV2 and TRBJ1-1): EPEVTQTPSHQVTQMGQEVILRCVPISNHLYFYWYRQILGQKVEFLVSFYNNEISEKSEIFDDQFSVERPDGSNFTLKIRSTKLEDSAMYFCASSAGTGGAFFGQGTRLTVV.